Shown below are 11 T cell receptor beta chains from a single sample sequenced in a study of cytomegalovirus exposure and HLA in healthy donors (dated by TCRdb to about 2017). Receptor libraries were prepared by the immunoSEQ multiplex PCR assay. The multiplex PCR relied on a mix of 60 forward primers for TCR Vbeta segments and 13 reverse primers for TCR Jbeta segments. TCRdb's version of the immuneACCESS table is confined to in-frame rearrangements and falls short of the full clone set. An unresolved V gene accounts for under half of the shortfall where checked; the remainder is of unknown origin. Recorded for this sample are 95,000 to 120,000 clones; under 90% of them occurred a single time. The ten top clones hold roughly 2.5% of the sample. The material sequenced was PBMCs. Receptor source: a woman under 30 in good health and CMV-seronegative.

A few counts support this clone. This CDR3 reads CASSAQTANYGYTF. CDR3 DNA: TGTGCCAGTAGTGCGCAGACAGCTAACTATGGCTACACCTTC. The chain combines TRBV19 with TRBJ1-2, with D tentatively TRBD1 (5 bases). The CDR3 consists of 14 residues. The germline gives CDR1 LNHDA, CDR2 SQIVND (reference sequence). Trimming shortened V by 5 bases and J by 0 bases, and 10 bases separated the two germline ends.

This chain links TRBV19 with TRBJ2-1; TRBD1 is a possible D gene (5 bases). The CDR3 runs 13 residues. Germline V CDR1 and CDR2: LNHDA, SQIVND (reference sequence). Trimming took off 3 bases at V and 9 bases at J, with 12 bases between the two ends. Written as DNA, the CDR3 is TGTGCCAGTAGTATGAACATAAGGGGTGAGCAGTTCTTC. This gives the protein CASSMNIRGEQFF.

The chain is built from TRBV2 and TRBJ1-2; 7 bases fit TRBD1. CDR1 and CDR2 (germline): SNHLY, FYNNEI. The CDR3 loop spans 14 amino acids. The trim removed 4 bases at V and 4 bases at J, leaving 6 bases unmatched. CDR3 loop: CASSATGVSYGYTF. The CDR3 DNA reads TGTGCCAGCAGTGCCACAGGGGTGTCCTATGGCTACACCTTC.

The V gene is TRBV23-1, the J gene TRBJ2-3; 9 bases align to TRBD2. TRBV23-1 is an open reading frame whose function is uncertain. J lost 0 bases, V lost 4 bases, and 29 bases had no gene match. This CDR3 spans 24 amino acids. CDR3 bases: TGCGCCAGCAGTCTTAGTCGCCGAGGGTGGGTTAAGCGGGAGGTCACTCCTAGCACAGATACGCAGTATTTT. It is translated as CASSLSRRGWVKREVTPSTDTQYF.

This clone was detected only once. This sequence joins TRBV19 and TRBJ2-7; D is undetermined. The CDR3 is 12 residues long. The germline gives CDR1 LNHDA, CDR2 SQIVND (reference sequence). V was clipped by 3 bases and J by 7 bases, with 10 bases between them. CDR3 nucleotides: TGTGCCAGTAGTATTGGCTCAGGTGAGCAGTACTTC. Encoded protein: CASSIGSGEQYF.

This chain uses TRBV19 with TRBJ1-2; no clear D gene. Deletions cut 11 bases from V and 2 bases from J, with 15 bases between. The CDR3 is made up of 13 amino acids. Per the germline V gene, CDR1 is LNHDA and CDR2 is SQIVND (reference sequence). CDR3 sequence: CASTGGLNYGYTF. The DNA for the CDR3 is TGTGCCTCTACTGGCGGTCTCAACTATGGCTACACCTTC.

J is TRBJ1-4 and V is TRBV11-3; TRBD1 might be the D (6 bases). The CDR3 spans 13 residues. Trimming took 4 bases from V and 6 from J, leaving 9 bases between them. Germline V lookup: CDR1 SGHNT, CDR2 YENEEA. Written as DNA, the CDR3 is TGTGCCAGCAGCTGGGGGCTCCATGAAAAACTGTTTTTT. Translated, it gives CASSWGLHEKLFF.

This chain uses TRBV4-1 with TRBJ1-4; TRBD1 matches 10 bases. Germline assignment: CDR1 MGHRA and CDR2 YSYEKL. Trimming cost V 1 base and J 10 bases; bases outside gene matches: 6. The CDR3 contains 15 residues. The CDR3 region has the DNA TGCGCCAGCAGCCAAGGGGGGGACAGGGGAGGAAAACTGTTTTTT. Translating gives CASSQGGDRGGKLFF.

The gene calls are TRBV29-1 and TRBJ2-2; D not resolved. There are 12 residues in the CDR3. Germline V CDR1 and CDR2: SQVTM, ANQGSEA. The ends were cut back, 6 bases at V and 6 bases at J, with 11 bases in the middle. CDR3 sequence reads: CSVLPDSGELFF. The CDR3 DNA reads TGCAGCGTACTCCCAGACTCCGGGGAGCTGTTTTTT.

This clone was observed a few times. This chain connects TRBV5-1 to TRBJ1-1; possibly TRBD1 for D (6 bases). Germline-derived CDR1 and CDR2 are SGHRS and YFSETQ. V gave up 4 bases and J gave up 1 base, with 8 bases separating them. The CDR3 loop spans 13 amino acids. CDR3 sequence reads: CASSTQGNTEAFF. Here the CDR3 DNA reads TGCGCCAGCAGCACACAGGGGAACACTGAAGCTTTCTTT.

This rearrangement joins TRBV5-5 to TRBJ1-1, with 9 bases matching TRBD1. Germline CDR1 reads SGHKS; CDR2 reads YYEKEE (reference sequence). This CDR3 region has 13 residues. The junction had 6 bases not matched to a gene; V was cut back by 5 bases and J by 7 bases. DNA for the CDR3: TGTGCCAGCAGTTCAACAGGGGGCCATGAAGCTTTCTTT. Amino acids: CASSSTGGHEAFF.